In this sample, the clone carrying this T cell receptor (beta chain) turned up once. Seattle patient enrollment occurred during active infection, with longitudinal follow-up thereafter. From germline, CDR1 is MGHDK and CDR2 SYGVNS. V shed 1 base and J shed 3 bases, with 9 bases lying between them. This CDR3 spans 14 amino acids. This sample was included in a study of blood T cell repertoires in COVID-19. Study-wide background: The United States, Italy and Spain provided the acute and convalescent COVID-19 samples. T cells, B-cell-depleted T cells, or PBMCs supplied cDNA or gDNA.

As handled by the study authors: For nucleated cells, counts were estimated from reference gene primer amplification. Using immunoSEQ multiplex PCR, the repertoire was profiled, and TCRdb retains in-frame clones only, with some absent. V and J calls plus clone size are reproduced from that table; the DNA served to infer D and trimming. The table includes 120,000 or so clones, more than 90% detected once. The receptor was derived from a man aged 60-69 years with COVID-19, enrolled during active disease. The chain joins TRBV25-1 to TRBJ1-1; no clear D gene. Sequencing input: peripheral blood. CDR3 amino acids: CASSEWVGDTEAFF. The CDR3 DNA is TGTGCCAGCAGTGAATGGGTGGGAGACACTGAAGCTTTCTTT.